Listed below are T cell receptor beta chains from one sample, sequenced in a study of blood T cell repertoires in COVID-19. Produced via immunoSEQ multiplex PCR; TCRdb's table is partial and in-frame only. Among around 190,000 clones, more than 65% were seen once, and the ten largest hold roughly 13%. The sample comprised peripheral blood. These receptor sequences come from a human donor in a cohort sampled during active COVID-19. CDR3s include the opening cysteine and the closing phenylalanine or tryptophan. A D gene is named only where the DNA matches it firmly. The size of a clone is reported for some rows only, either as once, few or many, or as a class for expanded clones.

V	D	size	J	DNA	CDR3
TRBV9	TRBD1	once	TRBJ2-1	TGTGCCAGCAGCGTAGCCCCACAGGGGGCGCATGAGCAGTTCTTC	CASSVAPQGAHEQFF
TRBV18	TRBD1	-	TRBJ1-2	TGTGCCAGCTCCCCCGTCGGGACAGGGCTAGCTAACTATGGCTACACCTTC	CASSPVGTGLANYGYTF
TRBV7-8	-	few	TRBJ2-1	TGTGCCAGCAGCTTACGAACTAGCAGCAATGAGCAGTTCTTC	CASSLRTSSNEQFF
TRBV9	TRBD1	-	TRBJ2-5	TGTGCCAGCAGCGCGGGACAGGGGCGCCTACAAGAGACCCAGTACTTC	CASSAGQGRLQETQYF
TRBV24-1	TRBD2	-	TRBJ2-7	TGTGCCACCGAGGGGACTAACTCCTACGAGCAGTACTTC	CATEGTNSYEQYF
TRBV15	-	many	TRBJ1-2	TGTGCCACCAGTACAGACCGGGGGGCGTTGGGCTACACCTTC	CATSTDRGALGYTF
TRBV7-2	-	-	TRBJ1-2	TGTGCCAGCAGCTTAGGTATGGGCAGGGACTATGGCTACACCTTC	CASSLGMGRDYGYTF
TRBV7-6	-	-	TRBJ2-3	TGTGCCAGCAGCCGGGACTTTGGCACAGATACGCAGTATTTT	CASSRDFGTDTQYF
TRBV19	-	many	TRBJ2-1	TGTGCCAGTAGTATACCAGGCCATAAATACAATGAGCAGTTCTTC	CASSIPGHKYNEQFF
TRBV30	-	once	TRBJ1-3	TGTGCCTGGAGTCTGTTCTCTGGAAACACCATATATTTT	CAWSLFSGNTIYF
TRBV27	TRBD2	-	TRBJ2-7	TGTGCCAGCAGTACCACCACCGGGACTATTACCCACGAGCAGTACTTC	CASSTTTGTITHEQYF
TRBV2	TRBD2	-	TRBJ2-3	TGTGCCAGCAGTGCACTAGCGGGGCTGCGGGATACGCAGTATTTT	CASSALAGLRDTQYF
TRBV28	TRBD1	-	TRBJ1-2	TGTGCCAGCAGTACTCCCGGGACAGGGTTTCGTGGCTACACCTTC	CASSTPGTGFRGYTF
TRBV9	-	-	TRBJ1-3	TGTGCCAGCAGCGTCCAGGCCGGAAACACCATATATTTT	CASSVQAGNTIYF
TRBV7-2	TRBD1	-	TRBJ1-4	TGTGCCAGCAGCTACAGAGCCGGGACAGCTAATGAAAAACTGTTTTTT	CASSYRAGTANEKLFF
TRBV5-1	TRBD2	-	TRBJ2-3	TGCGCCAGCACCTATTGGGCCCGGACTAGCACATCAGCTGGGGATACGCAGTATTTT	CASTYWARTSTSAGDTQYF
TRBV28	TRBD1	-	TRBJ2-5	TGTGCCAGCAGTTCCCGGGACAGCCAAGAGACCCAGTACTTC	CASSSRDSQETQYF
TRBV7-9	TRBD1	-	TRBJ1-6	TGTGCCAGCAGCCAGGGACAGGGCCCAGCACCCTATAATTCACCCCTCCACTTT	CASSQGQGPAPYNSPLHF
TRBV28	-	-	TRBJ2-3	TGTGCCAGCAGTTTAGTTGGAGCCCGAGGGTATTTT	CASSLVGARGYF
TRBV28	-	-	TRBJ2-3	TGTGCCAGCAGTTTATTGCAGGGTACCGCAGATACGCAGTATTTT	CASSLLQGTADTQYF
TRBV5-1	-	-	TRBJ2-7	TGCGCCAGCAGCGTCCGACAGCACTACGAGCAGTACTTC	CASSVRQHYEQYF
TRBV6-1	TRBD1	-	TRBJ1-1	TGTGCCAGCATTCTCTCCGGGACAGAAAACACTGAAGCTTTCTTT	CASILSGTENTEAFF
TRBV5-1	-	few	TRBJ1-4	TGCGCCAGCAGCTTGGGGCGGACAGCCTTTAATGAAAAACTGTTTTTT	CASSLGRTAFNEKLFF